These T cell receptor beta chains were read from a single sample in a study of blood T cell repertoires in COVID-19. Libraries were prepared by immunoSEQ multiplex PCR; TCRdb keeps only in-frame clonotypes and omits some of them. The table has around 100,000 clones, roughly nine tenths seen once. Sequencing was done on a sample of peripheral blood. The receptor source for this set is a man aged 45-60 years with active COVID-19. Each CDR3 is given with its conserved first and last residue. A D gene is named only where the DNA matches it firmly. Size is omitted from some rows. Given values are once, few, many or a class for expanded clones.

length	V	size	J	D	DNA	CDR3
15	TRBV2	-	TRBJ1-2	-	TGTGCCAGCACCGCAGGGGACCCGGCGCACTATGGCTACACCTTC	CASTAGDPAHYGYTF
11	TRBV2	-	TRBJ2-5	TRBD2	TGTGCCAAGAGCGGGGGGGAGACCCAGTACTTC	CAKSGGETQYF
14	TRBV11-2	-	TRBJ2-5	TRBD2	TGTGCCAGCAGCCCCAGCGGGGGGGCTGAGACCCAGTACTTC	CASSPSGGAETQYF
14	TRBV6-5	-	TRBJ1-3	TRBD1	TGTGCCAGCAGTCAGGGGGCGGGTGGAAACACCATATATTTT	CASSQGAGGNTIYF
13	TRBV6-5	-	TRBJ1-1	-	TGTGCCAGCAGCTCTAGCGTGGACACTGAAGCTTTCTTT	CASSSSVDTEAFF
14	TRBV24-1	-	TRBJ1-5	-	TGTGCCACCAGTGGGCCCGTCAGCGATCAGCCCCAGCATTTT	CATSGPVSDQPQHF
14	TRBV7-2	-	TRBJ2-2	-	TGTGCCAGCAGCTTAGACTCTAACACCGGGGAGCTGTTTTTT	CASSLDSNTGELFF
15	TRBV4-1	once	TRBJ1-1	-	TGCGCCAGCAGCCCAGGGAATCTAGTAGCTACTGAAGCTTTCTTT	CASSPGNLVATEAFF
17	TRBV11-2	-	TRBJ1-5	TRBD1	TGTGCCAGCAGCTTAGGGACGACAGGGATTAGCAATCAGCCCCAGCATTTT	CASSLGTTGISNQPQHF
16	TRBV5-4	-	TRBJ2-5	-	TGTGCCAGCAGCTTCACCCCCGAGGGGGGGGCGGAGACCCAGTACTTC	CASSFTPEGGAETQYF
14	TRBV6-2/TRBV6-3	-	TRBJ1-2	-	TGTGCCAGCAGTTACGTTGCAGGGCACAATGGCTACACCTTC	CASSYVAGHNGYTF
14	TRBV4-2	-	TRBJ1-2	-	TGTGCCAGCAGCCGCGAGTCCCCTCGCTATGGCTACACCTTC	CASSRESPRYGYTF
14	TRBV6-5	-	TRBJ1-2	-	TGTGCCAGCACTTATTCAGGATCTAACTATGGCTACACCTTC	CASTYSGSNYGYTF
15	TRBV2	-	TRBJ1-2	TRBD1	TGTGCCAGCCTACCACAGGGGGCCCCTAACTATGGCTACACCTTC	CASLPQGAPNYGYTF
15	TRBV11-3	once	TRBJ2-3	-	TGTGCCAGCAGCCCACAGGTGACTAGCACAGATACGCAGTATTTT	CASSPQVTSTDTQYF
17	TRBV7-9	-	TRBJ1-3	TRBD1	TGTGCCAGCAGCCCACGACAGGGAGCCTTTTCTGGAAACACCATATATTTT	CASSPRQGAFSGNTIYF
11	TRBV12-3/TRBV12-4	-	TRBJ1-2	-	TGTGCCAGCAGTTCCCGGGATGGCTACACCTTC	CASSSRDGYTF
13	TRBV19	few	TRBJ2-4	-	TGTGCCAGTAGTATAGATCCGAGGAATCATTTGGACTTC	CASSIDPRNHLDF